This TCR beta chain was sequenced for a study of shared clonotypes between healthy human individuals. Whole-study context: Researchers drew samples from two women and a few men aged 18 to 49.

Donation came from healthy HIV-negative adults that had no recent acute infections or vaccinations. Trimming cost V 0 bases and J 10 bases, with 1 base left between them. The CDR3 has 11 residues. Germline CDR1 is LNHNV and CDR2 is YYDKDF (reference sequence). The data were produced by immunoSEQ multiplex PCR, yet TCRdb's version contains in-frame clones alone and is incomplete. The table records more than 2 million clones, 90% to 97% of them present only once. J is TRBJ1-6 and V is TRBV15, with D unresolved. The receptor's source is a man between 18 and 35 years old in good health. Input material: naive CD4+ T cells sorted from blood. Subset specified: CD45RA+ positively selected. DNA of the CDR3: TGTGCCACCAGCAGAGAGTCACCCCTCCACTTT. Translated: CATSRESPLHF.